The 32 T cell receptor beta chains below were found in one sample sequenced in a study of T cell repertoires in cytomegalovirus infection. TCRdb passed the reads through MiXCR, listing each CDR3 protein once. The sample includes about 570,000 distinct CDR3 sequences, 40% of them seen just once. No antigen has been identified for these receptors. Sequencing used cultured PBMCs, obtained from culture after CMV antigen stimulation. These TCRs come from a human donor in good health (CMV status not recorded). Some clones in this sample may be carry-over from other donors' samples.

The chain employs TRBV12-3 or TRBV12-4 and TRBJ1-5, with D perhaps TRBD1 (5 bases). The CDR3 loop spans 18 amino acids. The V end lost 0 bases, the J end lost 4 bases, and 19 bases lay between the germline ends. CDR3 loop: CASSLARWGLDGNQPQHF. The CDR3 DNA sequence: TGTGCCAGCAGTTTAGCTCGGTGGGGACTGGACGGGAATCAGCCCCAGCATTTT.

The V gene is TRBV7-6, the J gene TRBJ1-1; D call uncertain. CDR1 and CDR2 (germline): SGHVS, FNYEAQ. Trimming pared 10 bases from V and 1 base from J, leaving 10 bases between. The CDR3 extends over 12 amino acids. The CDR3 spells CAIRPGNTEAFF. The CDR3 nucleotides read TGTGCCATCCGTCCGGGGAACACTGAAGCTTTCTTT.

The chain carries TRBV5-1 and TRBJ1-1, with 8 bases identical to TRBD1. Germline loops: CDR1 SGHRS, CDR2 YFSETQ. Trimming took 4 bases from V and 3 from J; bases not matched to a gene: 5. This CDR3 is 14 amino acids long. The CDR3 DNA reads TGCGCCAGCAGCCAAGGACAGGGTCACACTGAAGCTTTCTTT. This sequence encodes CASSQGQGHTEAFF.

The chain links TRBV23-1 to TRBJ1-5, with D perhaps matching TRBD1 (6 bases). TRBV23-1 is an ORF; its function is uncertain. The CDR3 consists of 16 residues. Deletions cut 6 bases from V and 6 bases from J, with 21 bases between. In nucleotides, the CDR3 is TGCGCCAGCAGCCCCATGACGGGGGCATCGGGTCAGCCCCAGCATTTT. Translating it yields CASSPMTGASGQPQHF.

This clonotype was counted between two and nine times. The CDR3 loop is CASSLWAGQGDYEQYF. The CDR3 nucleotides are TGTGCCAGCAGTTTATGGGCGGGACAGGGAGACTACGAGCAGTACTTC. J is TRBJ2-7 and V is TRBV27; 9 positions agree with TRBD1. Per germline, CDR1 MNHEY and CDR2 SMNVEV (reference sequence). The CDR3 length is 16 residues. V lost 1 base to trimming and J lost 3 bases; unmatched junction nucleotides: 7.

This clonotype was counted only a few times. The chain combines TRBV7-8 with TRBJ1-1; 7 nucleotides align to TRBD1. Germline V gene sequence: CDR1 SGHVS, CDR2 FQNEAQ. V lost 5 bases to trimming and J lost 11 bases; unmatched junction nucleotides: 17. CDR3 length equals 15 residues. Written as DNA, the CDR3 is TGTGCCAGCAGCCCTTCCGGGACAGCTGGGGGAATGGCTTTCTTT. Translation: CASSPSGTAGGMAFF.

A few counts support this clonotype. V gene TRBV7-2 combines with J gene TRBJ2-5, with D perhaps matching TRBD2 (6 bases). The CDR3 is 14 amino acids. Germline CDR1 SGHTA, CDR2 FQGNSA. V gave up 1 base and J gave up 5 bases, with 11 bases separating them. CDR3 loop: CASSLGGTLETQYF. Here the CDR3 DNA reads TGTGCCAGCAGCTTAGGTGGGACTTTGGAGACCCAGTACTTC.

The chain links TRBV7-8 to TRBJ2-3, with a possible D match to TRBD1 (6 bases). Germline CDR1 and CDR2: SGHVS and FQNEAQ. V lost 0 bases, J lost 5 bases, and 15 bases lay in between. The CDR3 sequence is 16 residues long. The DNA for the CDR3 is TGTGCCAGCAGCTTAGCGCTGAGAGGGGGTATAGATACGCAGTATTTT. It codes for CASSLALRGGIDTQYF.

This clonotype was counted a few times. The rearrangement links TRBV5-4 to TRBJ2-1; D not resolved. CDR1 and CDR2 (germline): SGHNT, YYREEE (reference sequence). The CDR3 contains 16 residues. V lost 0 bases and J lost 3, with 13 bases in between. CDR3 coding DNA: TGTGCCAGCAGCTTGGTGTCTAGTGGACGCTACAATGAGCAGTTCTTC. Translation: CASSLVSSGRYNEQFF.

This clonotype was picked up a small number of times. The chain recombines TRBV7-2 with TRBJ1-1; D unclear. Germline V lookup: CDR1 SGHTA, CDR2 FQGNSA. Deletions cut 1 base from V and 4 bases from J, with 10 bases between. This CDR3 spans 14 amino acids. Here the CDR3 reads CASSLGSRPTEAFF. CDR3 nucleotide sequence: TGTGCCAGCAGCTTAGGGAGCCGCCCCACTGAAGCTTTCTTT.

V usage is TRBV11-2 and J usage is TRBJ2-7, with TRBD2 identical over 15 bases. Trimming at V came to 1 base and at J to 5 bases, leaving 6 bases not matched to a gene. Germline V CDR1 and CDR2: SGHAT, FQNNGV. The CDR3 contains 17 residues. DNA of the CDR3: TGTGCCAGCAGCTTAGGGACTAGCGGGAGGGCCCTCGACGAGCAGTACTTC. Translation: CASSLGTSGRALDEQYF.

The V and J genes are TRBV7-3 and TRBJ1-2; 7 bases are a match to TRBD1. The CDR3 length is 15 residues. The junction had 7 bases not matched to a gene; V was cut back by 5 bases and J by 1 base. Germline V gene lookup returns CDR1 SGHTA and CDR2 FQGTGA. The CDR3 DNA reads as TGTGCCAGCAGCCGACCGGGACAGCATAACTATGGCTACACCTTC. This encodes CASSRPGQHNYGYTF.

The chain recombines TRBV28 with TRBJ2-3, with D maybe TRBD2 (6 bases). The V and J ends lost 4 bases and 1 base respectively, with 9 bases between them. CDR3 length: 14 amino acids. Germline lookup yields CDR1 MDHEN and CDR2 SYDVKM. The CDR3, as DNA: TGTGCCAGCAGTTGGGCTAGCGGCACAGATACGCAGTATTTT. This encodes CASSWASGTDTQYF.

The chain couples TRBV11-2 to TRBJ2-3; 8 bases are shared with TRBD2. Germline trimming cut 5 bases from V and 3 bases from J; bases unmatched to any gene: 13. Looked up from germline, CDR1 is SGHAT and CDR2 is FQNNGV. The CDR3 covers 17 residues. The CDR3 sequence is CASSLTGGAYPTDTQYF. The CDR3 bases are TGTGCCAGCAGCCTGACGGGGGGGGCTTATCCAACAGATACGCAGTATTTT.

The rearrangement uses TRBV15 and TRBJ1-1; D unresolved. Between the trimmed V and J ends, which lost 2 bases and 11 bases, there was a span of 18 bases. Germline V CDR1 and CDR2: LNHNV, YYDKDF (reference sequence). The CDR3 length is 14 residues. The CDR3, as DNA: TGTGCCACCAGCAGACCCTACGGTTGGGCGGAGGCTTTCTTT. Its translation is CATSRPYGWAEAFF.

This clonotype has at least ten counts. The chain recombines TRBV7-2 with TRBJ1-1; perhaps TRBD1 as D (5 bases). Germline values: CDR1 SGHTA, CDR2 FQGNSA. Trimming took 0 bases from V and 0 from J, leaving 8 bases between them. The CDR3 contains 15 residues. CDR3 DNA: TGTGCCAGCAGCTTAGCGGGGCTTATGAACACTGAAGCTTTCTTT. Protein product: CASSLAGLMNTEAFF.

This chain links TRBV20-1 with TRBJ1-5; D is perhaps TRBD1 (5 bases). CDR1 is DFQATT and CDR2 is SNEGSKA in the germline V gene (reference sequence). V dropped 6 bases and J dropped 1 base, with 13 bases sitting between them. The CDR3 runs to 14 residues. CDR3 nucleotide sequence: TGCAGTGCCTCTCAGGGAGGGAGCAATCAGCCCCAGCATTTT. Translating gives CSASQGGSNQPQHF.

V and J are TRBV6-2 or TRBV6-3 and TRBJ2-5; the D gene is possibly TRBD2 (6 bases). The CDR3 length is 23 residues. V lost 2 bases to trimming and J lost 3 bases, with 37 bases between them. The germline V gene encodes CDR1 MNHEY and CDR2 SVGEGT. CDR3 sequence: CASSYPDYRRRGQIERREETQYF. As DNA, the CDR3 is TGTGCCAGCAGTTACCCCGATTACAGAAGACGTGGACAAATTGAAAGGAGGGAAGAGACCCAGTACTTC.

The gene calls are TRBV20-1 and TRBJ2-3; 7 nucleotides agree with TRBD2. The CDR3 extends over 17 amino acids. Germline loops: CDR1 DFQATT, CDR2 SNEGSKA (reference sequence). Trimming at V came to 6 bases and at J to 0 bases, leaving 15 bases not matched to a gene. The CDR3 is CSADVGLAAYSTDTQYF. The DNA for the CDR3 is TGCAGTGCGGACGTCGGGCTAGCGGCGTATAGCACAGATACGCAGTATTTT.

This sequence joins TRBV9 and TRBJ2-1; 10 bases are shared with TRBD2. This CDR3 comprises 15 residues. Germline lookup yields CDR1 SGDLS and CDR2 YYNGEE. Trimming cost V 3 bases and J 4 bases; bases outside gene matches: 4. CDR3 sequence reads: CASSAAGGPYNEQFF. CDR3 in DNA: TGTGCCAGCAGCGCAGCGGGGGGGCCATACAATGAGCAGTTCTTC.

V usage is TRBV12-3 or TRBV12-4 and J usage is TRBJ1-1; 7 bases align to TRBD1. This CDR3 has 14 residues. V gave up 7 bases and J gave up 3 bases; unmatched junction bases: 8. In DNA, the CDR3 is TGTGCCAGCACCTCCAGGGGGGAGGACACTGAAGCTTTCTTT. Its translation: CASTSRGEDTEAFF.

This clonotype was counted between two and nine times. The rearrangement uses TRBV27 and TRBJ2-1, with D possibly TRBD2 on 7 matching bases. The germline V gene has CDR1 MNHEY and CDR2 SMNVEV (reference sequence). The V end was cut by 2 bases, the J end by 12 bases, with 17 bases between. CDR3 length: 14 amino acids. CDR3 residues: CASSLEKGGLGQFF. CDR3 nucleotide sequence: TGTGCCAGCAGTTTAGAGAAGGGGGGGTTGGGGCAGTTCTTC.

This clonotype was seen at least ten times. The chain links TRBV7-2 to TRBJ1-5; D is undetermined. The V gene's germline CDR1 is SGHTA and CDR2 FQGNSA. V lost 5 bases, J lost 0 bases, and 5 bases lay in between. The CDR3 has 13 amino acids. CDR3 DNA: TGTGCCAGCAGCGCGTCTAGCAATCAGCCCCAGCATTTT. It encodes CASSASSNQPQHF.

The gene calls are TRBV6-1 and TRBJ2-1, with TRBD2 identical over 11 bases. The germline gives CDR1 MNHNS, CDR2 SASEGT. This CDR3 has 17 amino acids. J gave up 7 bases and V 5 bases, and 13 bases lay outside the gene matches. Here the CDR3 reads CASSLTLLAGVGNEQFF. The CDR3 nucleotides read TGTGCCAGCAGTTTGACCCTACTAGCGGGAGTTGGGAATGAGCAGTTCTTC.

This clonotype was seen many times. The chain carries TRBV7-2 and TRBJ1-5; D uncertain. Trimming left V 1 base short and J 1 base short, with 8 bases between. Germline-derived CDR1 and CDR2 are SGHTA and FQGNSA. CDR3 length equals 15 residues. The CDR3 nucleotides read TGTGCCAGCAGCTTAGGGTTTGTCAGCAATCAGCCCCAGCATTTT. Protein sequence: CASSLGFVSNQPQHF.

CDR3 protein: CASSFSGFFTSGSNEQFF. The CDR3 nucleotides are TGCGCCAGCTCCTTTTCCGGGTTTTTCACTAGCGGGAGCAATGAGCAGTTCTTC. The chain uses TRBV10-2 and TRBJ2-1; 11 bases fit TRBD2. The J segment lost 6 bases and the V segment lost 8 bases, leaving 18 bases of the junction unmatched. This CDR3 comprises 18 residues. Germline-derived CDR1 and CDR2 are WSHSY and SAAADI.

The gene calls are TRBV4-1 and TRBJ1-1; TRBD1 might be the D (6 bases). The length of the CDR3 is 15 residues. V was cut by 4 bases and J by 0 bases, with 12 bases left in between. Germline CDR1 MGHRA, CDR2 YSYEKL. CDR3 DNA sequence: TGCGCCAGCAGCCTACGGGACACCCTGAACACTGAAGCTTTCTTT. This encodes CASSLRDTLNTEAFF.

This chain uses TRBV7-2 with TRBJ2-2, with 9 bases fitting TRBD1. Germline-derived CDR1 and CDR2 are SGHTA and FQGNSA. The V segment lost 0 bases and the J segment 1 base; nucleotides outside the gene matches: 6. The CDR3 totals 18 residues. The CDR3 coding sequence is TGTGCCAGCAGCTTAGCTCTTGGGACAGGGAGGAACACCGGGGAGCTGTTTTTT. This encodes CASSLALGTGRNTGELFF.

This clonotype was observed a few times. This chain's CDR3 is CASSYLAGDYNEQFF. The DNA for the CDR3 is TGTGCCAGCAGCTACCTAGCGGGAGACTACAATGAGCAGTTCTTC. The chain employs TRBV11-2 and TRBJ2-1, with 10 bases that match TRBD2. V shed 4 bases and J 3 bases; nucleotides not matched to a gene: 3. Germline assignment: CDR1 SGHAT and CDR2 FQNNGV. The CDR3 extends over 15 amino acids.

Regarding this clonotype: At one boundary the junction diverges from the germline segment, which might be a read error. The chain links TRBV4-1 to TRBJ2-5; 14 nucleotides line up with TRBD2. Germline V lookup: CDR1 MGHRA, CDR2 YSYEKL. The CDR3 runs 14 residues. In DNA form, the CDR3 reads TGTGCCAGCACGGGACTAGCGGGGGATGAGACCCAGTACTTC. It encodes CASTGLAGDETQYF.

This chain links TRBV4-2 with TRBJ1-6, with no clear D. V was clipped by 6 bases and J by 3 bases, with 12 bases between them. Per germline, CDR1 LGHNA and CDR2 YNFKEQ. CDR3 size: 15 residues. CDR3 sequence (DNA): TGTGCCAGCAGGACCTCCGGGATCTATAATTCACCCCTCCACTTT. Translated, it gives CASRTSGIYNSPLHF.

This chain joins TRBV11-2 and TRBJ2-1; 9 bases are a match to TRBD2. Germline loops: CDR1 SGHAT, CDR2 FQNNGV. The CDR3 consists of 15 residues. The trim removed 5 bases at V and 4 bases at J, leaving 6 bases unmatched. The CDR3 coding sequence is TGTGCCAGCAGCCCCGGACTAGCGAGGTACAATGAGCAGTTCTTC. This translates into CASSPGLARYNEQFF.